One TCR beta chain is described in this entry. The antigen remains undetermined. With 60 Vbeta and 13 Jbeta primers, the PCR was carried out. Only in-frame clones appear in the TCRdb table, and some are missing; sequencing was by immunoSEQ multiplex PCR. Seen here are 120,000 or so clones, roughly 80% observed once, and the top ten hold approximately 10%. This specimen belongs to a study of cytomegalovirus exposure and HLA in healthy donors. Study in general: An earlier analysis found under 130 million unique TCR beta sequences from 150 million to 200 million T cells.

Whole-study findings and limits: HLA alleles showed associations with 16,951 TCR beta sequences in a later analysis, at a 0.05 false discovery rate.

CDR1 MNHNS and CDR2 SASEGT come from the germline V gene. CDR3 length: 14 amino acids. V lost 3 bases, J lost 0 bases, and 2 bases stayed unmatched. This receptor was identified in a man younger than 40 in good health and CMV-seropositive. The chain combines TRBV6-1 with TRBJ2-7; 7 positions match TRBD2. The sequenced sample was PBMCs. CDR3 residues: CASSEGLNSYEQYF. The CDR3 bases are TGTGCCAGCAGTGAGGGACTAAACTCCTACGAGCAGTACTTC.